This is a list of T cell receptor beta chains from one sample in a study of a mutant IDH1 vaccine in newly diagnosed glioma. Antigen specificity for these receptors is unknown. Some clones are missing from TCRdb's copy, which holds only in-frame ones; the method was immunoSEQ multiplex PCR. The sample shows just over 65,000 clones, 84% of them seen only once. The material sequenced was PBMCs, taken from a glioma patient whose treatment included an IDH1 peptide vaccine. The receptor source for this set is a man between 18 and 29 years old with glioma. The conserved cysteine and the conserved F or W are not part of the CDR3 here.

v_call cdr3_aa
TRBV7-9 ASSSLGVLSSYNEQF
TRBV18 ASSPQTGVNGYT
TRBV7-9 ASRLGGALSGANVLT
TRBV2 APGEHPINYGYT
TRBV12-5 ASGLVGAGVYNEQF
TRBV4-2 ASSHQTVTREAF
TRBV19 ASRLDTEAF
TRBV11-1 ASQGVQETQY
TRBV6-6 ASRHFSYNEQF
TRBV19 ASSGGGHYGYT
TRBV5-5 ASSSPGTGSYEQY
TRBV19 ASVDRGINQPQH
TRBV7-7 ASSLSGVDTQY
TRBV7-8 ASSLGTGAHQPQH
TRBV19 ASSVSGNRGEYT
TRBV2 ASSEESSTDTQY
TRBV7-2 ASSFLGATDTQY